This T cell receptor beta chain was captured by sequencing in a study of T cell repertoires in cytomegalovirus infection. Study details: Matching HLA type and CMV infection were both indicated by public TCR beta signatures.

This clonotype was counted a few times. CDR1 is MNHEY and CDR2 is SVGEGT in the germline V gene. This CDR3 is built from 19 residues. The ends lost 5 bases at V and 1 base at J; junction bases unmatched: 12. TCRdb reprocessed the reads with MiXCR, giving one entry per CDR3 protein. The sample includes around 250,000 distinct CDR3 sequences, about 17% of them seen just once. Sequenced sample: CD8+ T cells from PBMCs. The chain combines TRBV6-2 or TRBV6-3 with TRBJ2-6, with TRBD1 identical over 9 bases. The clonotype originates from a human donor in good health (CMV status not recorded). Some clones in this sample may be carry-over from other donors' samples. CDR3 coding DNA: TGTGCCAGCAGTCACGCCCCGGGACAGGGTCAGTCTGGGGCCAACGTCCTGACTTTC. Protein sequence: CASSHAPGQGQSGANVLTF.